The sequence of this T cell receptor (beta chain) was determined in a study of blood T cell repertoires in COVID-19. How the authors handled the data: It was from reference gene primer amplification that nucleated cell counts were estimated. Assay: immunoSEQ multiplex PCR; the TCRdb copy retains only in-frame clones and omits some. That table furnishes V, J and clone size, whereas the DNA furnished D and trimming. The sample carries hundreds of thousands of clones, about nine tenths recorded once. This TCR was recovered from a man between 60 and 75 years old who had recovered from COVID-19. The sample taken for sequencing was peripheral blood.

CDR3 DNA sequence: TGTGCCAGCAGCTTGATGGGACAGACGACCGGGGAGCTGTTTTTT. This sequence encodes CASSLMGQTTGELFF. The V and J genes are TRBV7-2 and TRBJ2-2; 7 nucleotides match TRBD1. Germline V gene data show CDR1 as SGHTA and CDR2 as FQGNSA. V shed 3 bases, J shed 5 bases, and the junction held 6 bases outside the gene matches. This CDR3 is 15 amino acids long.